This TCR beta chain appears in the sequencing data of a study of blood T cells in healthy people across ages. This clonotype was seen at least ten times. The use of a sample-barcoded 5' primer and a J-beta primer mix characterized a second PCR of roughly 6 to 12 cycles. MiXCR was run by TCRdb on the 5' RACE reads, yielding one entry per CDR3 protein. Of 1.5 million to 2 million distinct CDR3 sequences in the sample, about 30% were seen once. CDR3 size: 16 residues. The V gene lost 8 bases and the J gene lost 1 base, with 19 bases spanning the gap. Germline V CDR1 and CDR2: MNHEY, SMNVEV (reference sequence).

The TCR sequence derives from a woman aged 25 to 45 in good health. Source material: blood. The chain carries TRBV27 and TRBJ2-3; possibly TRBD1 or TRBD2 for D (5 bases each). CDR3 sequence reads: CASGAGDPIGTDTQYF. CDR3 bases: TGTGCCAGCGGGGCCGGGGATCCCATTGGCACAGATACGCAGTATTTT.